These 21 T cell receptor beta chains share one sample of origin, sequenced in a study of beta chain features in type 1 diabetes. All of the isolated RNA was reverse transcribed, so expressed TCRB transcripts were sequenced. Clones were sequenced by immunoSEQ multiplex PCR, and TCRdb holds only the in-frame ones, with some missing. This table holds 620,000 or so clones, roughly 16% found once. The sequenced sample was naive CD4+ T cells from blood. The receptors shown here come from a man between 18 and 29 years old in good health.

A few counts support this clone. The chain uses TRBV4-2 and TRBJ2-6, with D perhaps matching TRBD2 (6 bases). In germline, CDR1 is LGHNA, CDR2 YNFKEQ. Trimming removed 6 bases at V and 0 bases at J, with 15 bases between. The CDR3 covers 17 residues. The CDR3, as DNA: TGTGCCAGCAGTGGGCTTAGCGGCAACTCTGGGGCCAACGTCCTGACTTTC. Translating gives CASSGLSGNSGANVLTF.

The CDR3 reads CASSLTGTVGEQYF. DNA of the CDR3: TGTGCCAGCAGCTTAACGGGCACAGTTGGGGAGCAGTACTTC. The chain employs TRBV7-3 and TRBJ2-7, with D uncertain. Trimming removed 0 bases from V and 7 bases from J, with 13 bases in between. Germline V gene sequence: CDR1 SGHTA, CDR2 FQGTGA. This CDR3 has 14 residues.

This clone came up a few times. The rearrangement joins TRBV19 to TRBJ2-7; 7 bases agree with TRBD1. Germline V lookup: CDR1 LNHDA, CDR2 SQIVND (reference sequence). V lost 5 bases and J lost 3; bases outside the gene matches: 10. The CDR3 is 15 residues long. CDR3 loop: CASSVVRGRLYEQYF. In nucleotides, the CDR3 is TGTGCCAGTAGTGTGGTGAGGGGGCGACTCTACGAGCAGTACTTC.

This clone showed up just a few times. The chain recombines TRBV5-4 with TRBJ1-4, with D unclear. The germline V gene has CDR1 SGHNT and CDR2 YYREEE (reference sequence). Trimming cost V 4 bases and J 5 bases, with 6 bases left between them. The CDR3 is 12 residues long. The CDR3 DNA reads TGTGCCAGCAGCCGCGGAAATGAAAAACTGTTTTTT. Its translation is CASSRGNEKLFF.

The V call is TRBV4-1, the J call TRBJ1-6, with D possibly being TRBD1 (5 bases). This CDR3 is 19 amino acids long. Trimming removed 0 bases at V and 0 bases at J, with 15 bases between. Germline assignment: CDR1 MGHRA and CDR2 YSYEKL. This CDR3 is CASSQDSLTVSSYNSPLHF. The CDR3 bases are TGCGCCAGCAGCCAAGATTCCTTGACAGTGAGCTCCTATAATTCACCCCTCCACTTT.

This clone has just a few counts. The chain is built from TRBV15 and TRBJ1-5, with D hard to call. Germline V CDR1 and CDR2: LNHNV, YYDKDF (reference sequence). The V end lost 0 bases, the J end lost 6 bases, and 3 bases lay between the germline ends. The CDR3 is made up of 12 amino acids. CDR3 DNA: TGTGCCACCAGCAGAGATGTTCAGCCCCAGCATTTT. The encoded protein is CATSRDVQPQHF.

This chain uses TRBV5-1 with TRBJ2-2; D remains unclear. In germline, CDR1 is SGHRS, CDR2 YFSETQ. This CDR3 has 14 amino acids. V lost 2 bases to trimming and J lost 2 bases, with 7 bases between them. CDR3: CASSFRSNTGELFF. CDR3 coding DNA: TGCGCCAGCAGCTTCCGGTCAAACACCGGGGAGCTGTTTTTT.

V and J are TRBV18 and TRBJ2-4, with 9 positions matching TRBD2. The germline V gene encodes CDR1 KGHSH and CDR2 LQKENI. The V gene end was trimmed by 1 base and the J gene end by 0 bases; junction bases not matched to a gene: 4. The CDR3 is 17 residues long. CDR3 sequence (DNA): TGTGCCAGCTCACCACTGGCTAGCGGGGTAGCCAAAAACATTCAGTACTTC. Translated, it gives CASSPLASGVAKNIQYF.

V gene TRBV29-1 combines with J gene TRBJ2-1; D might be TRBD2 (5 bases). The CDR3 length is 14 residues. Per germline, CDR1 SQVTM and CDR2 ANQGSEA. The V end was cut by 5 bases, the J end by 7 bases, with 18 bases between. The CDR3 reads CSVRLARVGNEQFF. The CDR3 DNA follows: TGCAGCGTTCGCCTAGCTCGAGTGGGGAATGAGCAGTTCTTC.

The chain is built from TRBV13 and TRBJ2-7; 14 nucleotides agree with TRBD2. This CDR3 contains 19 residues. V lost 3 bases and J lost 4; bases outside the gene matches: 14. Per the germline V gene, CDR1 is PRHDT and CDR2 is FYEKMQ (reference sequence). In DNA, the CDR3 is TGTGCCAGCAGCTTTTACAGGGCCGGACTAGCGGGAGGTAATTACGAGCAGTACTTC. Its protein is CASSFYRAGLAGGNYEQYF.

The V and J genes are TRBV7-2 and TRBJ1-1; 7 bases are shared with TRBD1. Germline trimming cut 1 base from V and 3 bases from J; bases unmatched to any gene: 5. CDR3 length equals 15 residues. Looked up from germline, CDR1 is SGHTA and CDR2 is FQGNSA. The CDR3 DNA sequence: TGTGCCAGCAGCTTAGTACAGGGGAAGGACACTGAAGCTTTCTTT. Its protein is CASSLVQGKDTEAFF.

This clone was seen only a few times. The chain uses TRBV4-3 and TRBJ1-4; 7 nucleotides agree with TRBD1. Per germline, CDR1 LGHNA and CDR2 YSLEER. The CDR3 spans 17 residues. After removal of 0 bases from V and 4 bases from J, the junction contained 8 bases not matched to a gene. CDR3 coding DNA: TGCGCCAGCAGCCAAGATCCTCCGGGACAGATTAATGAAAAACTGTTTTTT. Its protein product is CASSQDPPGQINEKLFF.

This clone was counted only a few times. The J gene is TRBJ1-2, the V gene TRBV28; D gene ambiguous. Trimming pared 5 bases from V and 5 bases from J, leaving 27 bases between. The CDR3 consists of 18 residues. Germline V gives CDR1 MDHEN, CDR2 SYDVKM. In DNA form, the CDR3 reads TGTGCCAGCAGTCCTCCCCAAGTGGTAGGCGGTTTCCCTTATGGCTACACCTTC. Amino acids: CASSPPQVVGGFPYGYTF.

This clone was seen a few times. The rearrangement uses TRBV28 and TRBJ2-4; perhaps TRBD2 as D (6 bases). V lost 1 base, J lost 9 bases, and 16 bases lay in between. Germline V CDR1 and CDR2: MDHEN, SYDVKM. The CDR3 runs 15 residues. The CDR3 DNA is TGTGCCAGCAGTTTATTAACCGGGACTGAGAGCATTCAGTACTTC. It codes for CASSLLTGTESIQYF.

V usage is TRBV28 and J usage is TRBJ1-2; 8 nucleotides line up with TRBD1. CDR1 is MDHEN and CDR2 is SYDVKM in the germline V gene. With V trimmed by 2 bases and J by 4 bases, 3 bases remained unmatched. CDR3 length equals 14 residues. The CDR3 coding sequence is TGTGCCAGCAGTTTAGACAGGGGTGGCTATGGCTACACCTTC. It yields the protein CASSLDRGGYGYTF.

This clone was found a few times. The chain carries TRBV7-9 and TRBJ2-7; 11 bases fit TRBD2. Germline V gives CDR1 SEHNR, CDR2 FQNEAQ (reference sequence). The CDR3 extends over 15 amino acids. V lost 3 bases, J lost 5 bases, and 6 bases stayed unmatched. Here the CDR3 reads CASSFASGRINEQYF. DNA for the CDR3: TGTGCCAGCAGCTTTGCTAGCGGGAGGATAAACGAGCAGTACTTC.

There are a few counts of this clone. The V call is TRBV6-5, the J call TRBJ2-3; the D gene is possibly TRBD2 (7 bases). Trimming left V 5 bases short and J 0 bases short, with 12 bases between. The CDR3 covers 15 residues. Germline CDR1 MNHEY, CDR2 SVGAGI. The CDR3 coding sequence is TGTGCCAGCAGTCATGGCGGGGGCAGCACAGATACGCAGTATTTT. Residues: CASSHGGGSTDTQYF.

The rearrangement uses TRBV5-1 and TRBJ2-5; D is perhaps TRBD1 or TRBD2 (6 bases each). This CDR3 contains 15 residues. CDR1 is SGHRS, CDR2 YFSETQ, per germline. V gave up 5 bases and J gave up 2 bases, with 16 bases separating them. CDR3 sequence (DNA): TGCGCCAGCAGAGGGGGGATAGCGCCACAAGAGACCCAGTACTTC. Its translation: CASRGGIAPQETQYF.

This clone was counted between two and nine times. The chain carries TRBV15 and TRBJ2-7; 7 nucleotides match TRBD1. Unmatched junction bases numbered 5, after V lost 5 bases and J lost 4 bases. Germline-derived CDR1 and CDR2 are LNHNV and YYDKDF (reference sequence). CDR3 length: 13 amino acids. CDR3 sequence reads: CATSAGGRYEQYF. The DNA for the CDR3 is TGTGCCACCAGCGCAGGGGGTCGATACGAGCAGTACTTC.

Only one count was recorded for this clone. A junction boundary mismatches the germline segment, possibly from a read error. The V call is TRBV9, the J call TRBJ1-2; the D is unclear. The germline CDR1 and CDR2 sequences are SGDLS and YYNGEE. This CDR3 is 13 amino acids long. The CDR3 is CASSVARFGGYTF. The DNA for the CDR3 is TGTGCCAGCAGCGTAGCAAGGTTCGGTGGCTACACTTTC.

The chain joins TRBV5-1 to TRBJ2-3; 9 bases line up with TRBD2. The CDR3 contains 17 residues. Germline loops: CDR1 SGHRS, CDR2 YFSETQ. J gave up 0 bases and V 0 bases, and 5 bases lay outside the gene matches. The CDR3 spells CASSLAISGGSTDTQYF. CDR3 coding DNA: TGCGCCAGCAGCTTGGCCATCAGCGGGGGGAGCACAGATACGCAGTATTTT.